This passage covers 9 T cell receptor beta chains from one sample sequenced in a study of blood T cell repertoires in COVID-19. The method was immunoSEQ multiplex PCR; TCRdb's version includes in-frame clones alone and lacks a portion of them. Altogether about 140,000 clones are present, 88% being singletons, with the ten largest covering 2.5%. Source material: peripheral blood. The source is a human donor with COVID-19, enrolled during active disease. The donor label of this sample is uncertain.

This chain's CDR3 is CAISPSSFRDTSYEQYF. DNA for the CDR3: TGTGCCATCAGTCCCTCTTCTTTCCGGGACACTTCCTACGAGCAGTACTTC. The J gene is TRBJ2-7, the V gene TRBV10-3, with a weak D call TRBD1 (6 bases). This CDR3 comprises 17 residues. Trimming removed 5 bases from V and 1 base from J, with 21 bases in between. Germline CDR1 ENHRY, CDR2 SYGVKD.

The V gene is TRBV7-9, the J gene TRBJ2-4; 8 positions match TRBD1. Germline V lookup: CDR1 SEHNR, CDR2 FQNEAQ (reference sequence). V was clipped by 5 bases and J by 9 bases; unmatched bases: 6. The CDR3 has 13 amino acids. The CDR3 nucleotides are TGTGCCAGCAGCACCCTCGACAGGGGCATTCAGTACTTC. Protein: CASSTLDRGIQYF.

The CDR3 loop reads CASSRVGGEQYF. Written as DNA, the CDR3 is TGTGCCAGCAGCCGAGTGGGGGGCGAGCAGTACTTC. The J gene is TRBJ2-7, the V gene TRBV12-3 or TRBV12-4; D possibly corresponds to TRBD2 (6 bases). Trimming removed 6 bases at V and 6 bases at J, with 12 bases between. The CDR3 runs to 12 residues.

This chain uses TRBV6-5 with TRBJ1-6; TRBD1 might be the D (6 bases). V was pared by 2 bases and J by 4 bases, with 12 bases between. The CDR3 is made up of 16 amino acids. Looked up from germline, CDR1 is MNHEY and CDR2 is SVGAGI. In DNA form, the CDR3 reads TGTGCCAGCAGTTACCGGTCAGGGGCGTATAATTCACCCCTCCACTTT. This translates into CASSYRSGAYNSPLHF.

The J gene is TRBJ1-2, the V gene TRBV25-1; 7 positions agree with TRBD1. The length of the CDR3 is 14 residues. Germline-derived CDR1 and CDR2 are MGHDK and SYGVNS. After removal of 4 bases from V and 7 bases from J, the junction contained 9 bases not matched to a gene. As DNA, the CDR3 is TGTGCCAGCAGTGTAGGGGGCGCGTTAACTGGCTACACCTTC. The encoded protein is CASSVGGALTGYTF.

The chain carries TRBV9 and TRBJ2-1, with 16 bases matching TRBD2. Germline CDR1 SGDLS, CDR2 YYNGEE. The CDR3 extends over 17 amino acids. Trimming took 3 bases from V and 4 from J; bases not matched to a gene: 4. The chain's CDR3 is CASSGGTSGGGYNEQFF. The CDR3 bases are TGTGCCAGCAGCGGAGGGACTAGCGGGGGGGGTTACAATGAGCAGTTCTTC. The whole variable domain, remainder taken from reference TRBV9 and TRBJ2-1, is DSGVTQTPKHLITATGQRVTLRCSPRSGDLSVYWYQQSLDQGLQFLIQYYNGEERAKGNILERFSAQQFPDLHSELNLSSLELGDSALYFCASSGGTSGGGYNEQFFGPGTRLTVL.

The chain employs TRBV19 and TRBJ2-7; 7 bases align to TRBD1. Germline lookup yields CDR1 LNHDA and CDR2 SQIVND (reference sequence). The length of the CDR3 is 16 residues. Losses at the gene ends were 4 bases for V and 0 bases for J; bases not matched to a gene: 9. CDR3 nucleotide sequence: TGTGCCAGTAGTAGAAACCCGGGACAGATCTCCTACGAGCAGTACTTC. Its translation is CASSRNPGQISYEQYF.

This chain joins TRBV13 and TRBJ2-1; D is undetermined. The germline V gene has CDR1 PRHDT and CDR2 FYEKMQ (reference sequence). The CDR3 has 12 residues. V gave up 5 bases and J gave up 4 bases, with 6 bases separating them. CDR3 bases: TGTGCCAGCAGCGCGGTATACAATGAGCAGTTCTTC. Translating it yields CASSAVYNEQFF.

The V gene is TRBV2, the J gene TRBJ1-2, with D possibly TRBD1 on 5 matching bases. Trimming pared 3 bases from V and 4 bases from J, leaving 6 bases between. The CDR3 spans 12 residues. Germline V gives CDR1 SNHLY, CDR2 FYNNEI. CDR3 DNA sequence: TGTGCCAGCAGTGAGACAGTCTATGGCTACACCTTC. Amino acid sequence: CASSETVYGYTF.